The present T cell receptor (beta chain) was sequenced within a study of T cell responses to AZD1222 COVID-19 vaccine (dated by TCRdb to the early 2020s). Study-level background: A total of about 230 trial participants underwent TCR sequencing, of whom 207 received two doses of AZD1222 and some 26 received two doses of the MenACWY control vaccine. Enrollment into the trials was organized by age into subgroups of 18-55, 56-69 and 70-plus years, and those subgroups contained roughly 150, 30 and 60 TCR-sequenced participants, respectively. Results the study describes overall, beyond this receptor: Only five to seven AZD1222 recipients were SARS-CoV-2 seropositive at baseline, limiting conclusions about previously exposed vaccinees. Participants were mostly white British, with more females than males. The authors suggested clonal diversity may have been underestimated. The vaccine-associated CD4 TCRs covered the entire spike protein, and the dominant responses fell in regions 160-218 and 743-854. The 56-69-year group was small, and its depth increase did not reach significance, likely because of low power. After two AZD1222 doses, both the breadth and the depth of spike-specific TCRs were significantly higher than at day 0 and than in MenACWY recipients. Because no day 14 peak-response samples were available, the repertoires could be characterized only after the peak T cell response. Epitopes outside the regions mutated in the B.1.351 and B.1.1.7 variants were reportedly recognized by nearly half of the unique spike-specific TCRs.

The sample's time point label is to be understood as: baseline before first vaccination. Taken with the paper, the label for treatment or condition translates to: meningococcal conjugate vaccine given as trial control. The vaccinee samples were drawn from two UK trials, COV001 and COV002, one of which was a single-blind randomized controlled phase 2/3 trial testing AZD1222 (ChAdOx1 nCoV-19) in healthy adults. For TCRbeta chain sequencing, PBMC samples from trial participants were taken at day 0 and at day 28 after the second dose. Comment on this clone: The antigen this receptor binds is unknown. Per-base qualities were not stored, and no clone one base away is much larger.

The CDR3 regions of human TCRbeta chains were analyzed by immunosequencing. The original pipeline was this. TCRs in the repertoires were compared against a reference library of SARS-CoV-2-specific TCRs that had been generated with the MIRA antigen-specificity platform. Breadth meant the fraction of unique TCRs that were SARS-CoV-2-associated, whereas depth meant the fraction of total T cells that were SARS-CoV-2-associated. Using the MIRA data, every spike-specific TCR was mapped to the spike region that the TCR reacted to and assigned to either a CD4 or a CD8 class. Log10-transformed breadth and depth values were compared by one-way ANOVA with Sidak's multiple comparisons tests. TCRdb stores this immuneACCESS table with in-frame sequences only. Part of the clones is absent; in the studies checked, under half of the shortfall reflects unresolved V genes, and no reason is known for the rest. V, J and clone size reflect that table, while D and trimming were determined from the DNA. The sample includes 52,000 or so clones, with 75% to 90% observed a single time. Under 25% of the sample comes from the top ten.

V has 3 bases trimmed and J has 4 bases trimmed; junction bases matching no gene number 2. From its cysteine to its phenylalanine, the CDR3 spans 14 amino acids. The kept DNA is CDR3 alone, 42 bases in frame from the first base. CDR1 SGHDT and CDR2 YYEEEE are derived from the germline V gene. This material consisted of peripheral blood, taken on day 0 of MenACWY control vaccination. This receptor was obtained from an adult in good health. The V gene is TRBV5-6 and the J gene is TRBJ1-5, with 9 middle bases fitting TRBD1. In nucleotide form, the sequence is TGTGCCAGCAGCTGGACAGGGGTGAATCAGCCCCAGCATTTT. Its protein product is CASSWTGVNQPQHF.